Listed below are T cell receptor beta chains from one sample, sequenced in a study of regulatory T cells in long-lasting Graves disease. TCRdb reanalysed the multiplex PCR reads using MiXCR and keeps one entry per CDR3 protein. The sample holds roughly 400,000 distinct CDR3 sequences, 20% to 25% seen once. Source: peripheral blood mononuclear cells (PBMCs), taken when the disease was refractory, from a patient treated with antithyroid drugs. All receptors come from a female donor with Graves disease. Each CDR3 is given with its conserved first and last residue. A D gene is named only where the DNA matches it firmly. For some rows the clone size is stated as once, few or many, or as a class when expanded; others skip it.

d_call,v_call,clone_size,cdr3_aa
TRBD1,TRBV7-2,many,CASSLGSPGTDSNQPQHF
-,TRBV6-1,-,CASRAHPRDIWNTNTGELFF
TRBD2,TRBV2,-,CATLLAGGDISYNEQFF
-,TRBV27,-,CASSPGELEGYSTDTQYF
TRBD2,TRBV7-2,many,CASSPGLAGPYEQYF
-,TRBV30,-,CAWSHSRSNEQFF
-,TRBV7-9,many,CASSLVANYGYTF
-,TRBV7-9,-,CASRGQGRDSGYTF
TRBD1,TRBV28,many,CASQGGASNSPLHF
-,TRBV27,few,CASSPVSLVDSNQLQHF
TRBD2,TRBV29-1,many,CSVGIAGGGETQYF
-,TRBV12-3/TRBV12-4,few,CAGNVRGRAYEQYF
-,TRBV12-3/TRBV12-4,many,CASVRGSVSSYEQYF
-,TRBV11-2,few,CASSQRPPMNTEAFF
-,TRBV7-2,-,CASSRLSNDFQGTYEQYF
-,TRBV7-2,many,CASSLVGVTYEQYF
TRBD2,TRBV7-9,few,CASSSRGGRFTGELFF
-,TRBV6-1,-,CASDHGSSYEQYF
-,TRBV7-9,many,CAMRGARGYTF
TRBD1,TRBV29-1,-,CSVWTGGGYTF
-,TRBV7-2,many,CASSLRTGRRGETQYF
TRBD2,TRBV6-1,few,CASSPPGTSHYEQYF
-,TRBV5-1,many,CASSFVGGRPYEQYF
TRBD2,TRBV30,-,CAWAGTSTYNEQFF
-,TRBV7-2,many,CASSWRGTKEETQYF